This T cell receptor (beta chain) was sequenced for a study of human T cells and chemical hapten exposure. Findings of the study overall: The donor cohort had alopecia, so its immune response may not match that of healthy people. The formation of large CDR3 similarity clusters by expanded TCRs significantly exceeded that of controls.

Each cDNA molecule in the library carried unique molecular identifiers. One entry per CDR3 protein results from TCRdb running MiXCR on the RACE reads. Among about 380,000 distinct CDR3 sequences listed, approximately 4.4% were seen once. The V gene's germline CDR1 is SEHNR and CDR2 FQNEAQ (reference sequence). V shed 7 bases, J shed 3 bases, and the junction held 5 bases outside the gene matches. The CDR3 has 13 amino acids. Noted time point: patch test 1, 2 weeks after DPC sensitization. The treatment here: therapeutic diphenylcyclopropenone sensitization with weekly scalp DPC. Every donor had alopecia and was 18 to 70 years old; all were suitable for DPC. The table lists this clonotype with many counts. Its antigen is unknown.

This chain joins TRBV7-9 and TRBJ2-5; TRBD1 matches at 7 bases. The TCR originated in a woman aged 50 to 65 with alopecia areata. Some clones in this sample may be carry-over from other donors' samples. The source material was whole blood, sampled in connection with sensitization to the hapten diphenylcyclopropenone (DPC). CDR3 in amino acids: CASTRGQKETQYF. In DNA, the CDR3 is TGTGCCAGCACCCGGGGACAGAAAGAGACCCAGTACTTC.